This T cell receptor (beta chain) was observed in a study of T cell repertoires in cytomegalovirus infection. Study background: The study used recently identified HLA-C-restricted and well-studied HLA-B-restricted CMV epitopes. CMV infection plus the matching HLA type was flagged by public TCR beta signatures.

Germline CDR1 and CDR2: MGHDK and SYGVNS. V was cut by 0 bases and J by 6 bases, with 11 bases left in between. This CDR3 spans 14 amino acids. TCRdb independently ran MiXCR on the reads; one entry per CDR3 protein. The table records some 940,000 distinct CDR3 sequences, roughly 30% of them present only once. Study-wide points: Dominating the ex vivo response were HLA-C-restricted CMV-specific TCR beta clonotypes. Carriers of CMV plus the relevant HLA were identified by cumulative public TCR beta family frequency.

This clonotype appeared many times. The antigen is undetermined. The sequencing here drew on cultured CD8+ T cells from PBMCs, taken from culture after CMV antigen stimulation. The source is a human donor in good health (CMV status not recorded). Some clones in this sample may be carry-over from other donors' samples. The V and J genes are TRBV25-1 and TRBJ1-2; no clear D. This CDR3 reads CASSEYGPGNGYTF. In nucleotides, the CDR3 is TGTGCCAGCAGTGAATACGGCCCGGGGAATGGCTACACCTTC.